The 7 T cell receptor beta chains below were found in one sample sequenced in a study of blood T cells in healthy people across ages. The use of a sample-barcoded 5' primer and a J-beta primer mix characterized a second PCR of about 6 to 12 cycles. TCRdb redid the calling of the 5' RACE reads with MiXCR, one entry per CDR3 protein. The repertoire holds hundreds of thousands of distinct CDR3 sequences, with around 46% as singletons. Sequencing input: blood. The receptor set was obtained from an older woman in good health.

The chain has TRBV3-1 and TRBJ2-2; TRBD2 is a possible D gene (5 bases). V dropped 1 base and J dropped 6 bases, with 15 bases sitting between them. Germline CDR1 and CDR2: LGHDT and YNNKEL (reference sequence). CDR3 length: 16 residues. DNA of the CDR3: TGTGCCAGCAGCCAAGGAGCGGCCGGCGGATCCGGGGAGCTGTTTTTT. The encoded protein is CASSQGAAGGSGELFF.

V usage is TRBV7-3 and J usage is TRBJ1-6; 7 bases are shared with TRBD1. V trimming: 1 base; J trimming: 7 bases; junction bases outside the gene matches: 4. This CDR3 comprises 15 residues. From germline, CDR1 is SGHTA and CDR2 FQGTGA. The CDR3 DNA reads TGTGCCAGCAGCTTAAGTTGGGACAGAAATTCACCCCTCCACTTT. Its translation: CASSLSWDRNSPLHF.

The chain recombines TRBV29-1 with TRBJ2-5; D might be TRBD1 (6 bases). The V gene's germline CDR1 is SQVTM and CDR2 ANQGSEA. The CDR3 consists of 14 residues. V was trimmed by 1 base and J by 2 bases, leaving 11 bases between them. The CDR3 loop reads CSVEVGDKQETQYF. The CDR3 DNA reads TGCAGCGTTGAAGTCGGGGACAAGCAAGAGACCCAGTACTTC. Filled out from reference TRBV29-1 and TRBJ2-5, the complete variable domain reads SAVISQKPSRDICQRGTSLTIQCQVDSQVTMMFWYRQQPGQSLTLIATANQGSEATYESGFVIDKFPISRPNLTFSTLTVSNMSPEDSSIYLCSVEVGDKQETQYFGPGTRLLVL.

V usage is TRBV6-2 or TRBV6-3 and J usage is TRBJ2-5, with D maybe TRBD2 (6 bases). Germline V gene lookup returns CDR1 MNHEY and CDR2 SVGEGT. There are 14 residues in the CDR3. Trimming cost V 4 bases and J 1 base, with 10 bases left between them. Here the CDR3 DNA reads TGTGCCAGCAGTTGCTTGCGGGGCCAAGAGACCCAGTACTTC. Amino acid sequence: CASSCLRGQETQYF.

This clonotype was seen a handful of times. This sequence joins TRBV2 and TRBJ1-5; the match to TRBD1 covers 7 bases. This CDR3 comprises 14 residues. Germline assignment: CDR1 SNHLY and CDR2 FYNNEI. The V gene end was trimmed by 6 bases and the J gene end by 3 bases; junction bases not matched to a gene: 5. In DNA form, the CDR3 reads TGTGCCAGCAGCAGAGACAGGGACAATCAGCCCCAGCATTTT. Protein sequence: CASSRDRDNQPQHF.

This clonotype was seen a handful of times. The V gene is TRBV5-1, the J gene TRBJ2-7, with TRBD2 matching over 11 bases. The length of the CDR3 is 15 residues. With V trimmed by 4 bases and J by 3 bases, 6 bases remained unmatched. Germline assignment: CDR1 SGHRS and CDR2 YFSETQ. Here the CDR3 DNA reads TGCGCCAGCAGCCGACTAGCGGGACATGACTACGAGCAGTACTTC. Amino acids: CASSRLAGHDYEQYF.

This clonotype was counted a few times. The J gene is TRBJ2-7, the V gene TRBV2; D is undetermined. The CDR3 is made up of 12 amino acids. V was clipped by 11 bases and J by 1 base, with 12 bases between them. Germline loops: CDR1 SNHLY, CDR2 FYNNEI. CDR3 region: CAARNASYEQYF. The DNA of the CDR3 is TGTGCCGCAAGGAACGCTTCCTACGAGCAGTACTTC.